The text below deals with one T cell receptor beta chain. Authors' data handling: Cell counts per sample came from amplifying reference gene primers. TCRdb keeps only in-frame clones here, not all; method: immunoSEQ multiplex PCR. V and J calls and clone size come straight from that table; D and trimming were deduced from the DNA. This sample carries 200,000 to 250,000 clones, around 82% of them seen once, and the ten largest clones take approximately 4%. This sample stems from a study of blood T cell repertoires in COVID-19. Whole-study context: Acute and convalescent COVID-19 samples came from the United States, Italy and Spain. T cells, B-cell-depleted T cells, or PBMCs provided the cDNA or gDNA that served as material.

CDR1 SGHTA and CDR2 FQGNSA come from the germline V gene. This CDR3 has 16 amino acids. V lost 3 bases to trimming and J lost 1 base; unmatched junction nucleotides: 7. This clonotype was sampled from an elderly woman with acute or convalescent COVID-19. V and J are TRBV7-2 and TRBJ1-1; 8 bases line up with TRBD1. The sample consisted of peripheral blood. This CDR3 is CASSLTGAKKNTEAFF. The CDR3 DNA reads TGTGCCAGCAGCTTGACAGGGGCGAAAAAGAACACTGAAGCTTTCTTT.